Listed below are T cell receptor beta chains from one sample, sequenced in a study of T cell repertoires in cytomegalovirus infection. What these receptors recognize is not known. TCRdb redid the calling of the reads with MiXCR, one entry per CDR3 protein. The sample lists approximately 280,000 distinct CDR3 sequences, around 20% occurring once. The input for sequencing was cultured PBMCs, taken from culture after CMV antigen stimulation. These receptors were obtained from a human donor in good health (CMV status not recorded). Some clones in this sample may be carry-over from other donors' samples. The conserved cysteine and the conserved F or W are not part of the CDR3 here.

TRBJ2-5 | TRBV30 | AWGQGEETQY
TRBJ2-2 | TRBV7-2 | ASSASGTNTGELF
TRBJ2-7 | TRBV7-8 | ASSLGGGSGNPYEQY
TRBJ2-1 | TRBV12-3/TRBV12-4 | ASSLAAGVGF
TRBJ2-5 | TRBV11-2 | ASSLLPPRYQETQY
TRBJ1-1 | TRBV6-1 | ASTSGQSTEAF
TRBJ2-3 | TRBV7-2 | ASRPLAGGYADTQY
TRBJ2-1 | TRBV5-4 | ASSLEVGNEQF
TRBJ2-1 | TRBV19 | ASSLGSGGEQF
TRBJ2-5 | TRBV28 | ASSLRHTQETQY
TRBJ2-7 | TRBV6-1 | ASSPLGGVVSYEQY
TRBJ2-2 | TRBV7-8 | ASRLGRGQGAGELF
TRBJ2-3 | TRBV24-1 | ATQLAGVTDTQY
TRBJ1-5 | TRBV3-1 | ASSPTKKSNQPQH
TRBJ2-3 | TRBV6-2/TRBV6-3 | ASSLPLGRTDTQY
TRBJ2-1 | TRBV19 | ASSVWGVSYNEQF
TRBJ2-7 | TRBV7-4 | ASSTMDTYEQY
TRBJ2-1 | TRBV7-2 | ASSLGAGMGDEQF
TRBJ2-1 | TRBV19 | ASNRFGIGDNEQF
TRBJ2-1 | TRBV7-9 | ASSLAPADPYNEQF
TRBJ1-1 | TRBV12-3/TRBV12-4 | ASSSGRVNTEAF
TRBJ2-1 | TRBV4-3 | ASSQERVASGSYNEQF
TRBJ2-1 | TRBV6-1 | ASSEIAPLRDEQF
TRBJ2-1 | TRBV7-8 | ASSFDRGLEQF
TRBJ2-3 | TRBV12-3/TRBV12-4 | ASSPMGLDTDTQY
TRBJ2-1 | TRBV27 | ASRSLAGRRAQF
TRBJ2-1 | TRBV7-9 | ASSSASAEQF
TRBJ1-2 | TRBV24-1 | ATSDPRRVGYGYT
TRBJ2-5 | TRBV7-2 | ASSSGLAGGGTQY
TRBJ2-5 | TRBV7-2 | ASSQGRAGETQY
TRBJ1-5 | TRBV24-1 | AIEGGSNQPQH
TRBJ1-5 | TRBV28 | ASRSGGAGDQPQH
TRBJ1-3 | TRBV7-9 | ASSPWGGAGNTIY